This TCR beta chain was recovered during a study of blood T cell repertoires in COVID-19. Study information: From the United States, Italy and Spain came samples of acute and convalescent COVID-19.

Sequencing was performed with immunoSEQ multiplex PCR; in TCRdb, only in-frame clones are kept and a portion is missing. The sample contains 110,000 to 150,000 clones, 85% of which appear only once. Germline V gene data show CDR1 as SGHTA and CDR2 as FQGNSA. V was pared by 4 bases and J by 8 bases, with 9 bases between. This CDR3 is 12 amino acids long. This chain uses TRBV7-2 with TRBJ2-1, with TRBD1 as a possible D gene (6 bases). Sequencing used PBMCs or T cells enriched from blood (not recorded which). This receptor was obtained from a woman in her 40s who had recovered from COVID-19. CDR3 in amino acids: CASSSTGYEQFF. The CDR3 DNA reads TGTGCCAGCAGCTCCACAGGGTATGAGCAGTTCTTC.